This T cell receptor beta chain appears in the sequencing data of a study of beta chain features in type 1 diabetes. As regards this clone: Its antigen is unidentified.

The investigators reverse transcribed all of the isolated RNA, so they sequenced expressed TCRB transcripts. The average read count of naive, central memory and regulatory T cell samples was approximately 3.5 million. Assay: immunoSEQ multiplex PCR; the TCRdb copy retains only in-frame clones and omits some. The sample records around 280,000 clones, 15% being singletons. Germline-derived CDR1 and CDR2 are SGHTA and FQGNSA. Trimming removed 1 base from V and 2 bases from J; junction bases left unmatched: 4. This CDR3 spans 15 amino acids. Study conclusions and caveats: Within each of all four CD4+ subsets, Type 1 diabetes patients had TCRB CDR3s that were moderately but significantly shorter. A possible short-template PCR bias applies equally to patients and controls. The study found fewer insertions and more deletions at VDJ junctions in type 1 diabetes patients.

Specimen: naive CD4+ T cells from blood. This sequence was found in a young man with type 1 diabetes. The genes are TRBV7-2 and TRBJ2-7, with TRBD2 matching 8 bases. CDR3 bases: TGTGCCAGCAGCTTAGGGGGACTAGGAACCTACGAGCAGTACTTC. Translated: CASSLGGLGTYEQYF.